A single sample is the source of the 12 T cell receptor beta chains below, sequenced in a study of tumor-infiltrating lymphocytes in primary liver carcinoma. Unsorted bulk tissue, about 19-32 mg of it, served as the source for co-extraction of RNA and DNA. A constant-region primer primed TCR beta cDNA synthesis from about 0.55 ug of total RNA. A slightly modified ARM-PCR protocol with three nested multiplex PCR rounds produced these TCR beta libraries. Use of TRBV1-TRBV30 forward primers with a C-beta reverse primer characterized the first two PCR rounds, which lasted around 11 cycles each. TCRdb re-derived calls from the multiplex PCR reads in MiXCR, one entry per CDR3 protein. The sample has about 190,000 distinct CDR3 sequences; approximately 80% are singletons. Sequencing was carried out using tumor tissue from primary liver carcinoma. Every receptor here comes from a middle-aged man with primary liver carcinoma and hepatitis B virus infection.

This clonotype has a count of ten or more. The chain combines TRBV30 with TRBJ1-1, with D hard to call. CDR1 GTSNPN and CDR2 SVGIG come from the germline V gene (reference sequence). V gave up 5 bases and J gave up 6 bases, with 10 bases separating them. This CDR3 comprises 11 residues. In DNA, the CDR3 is TGTGCCTGGGATAACCGGGCTGAAGCTTTCTTT. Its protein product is CAWDNRAEAFF.

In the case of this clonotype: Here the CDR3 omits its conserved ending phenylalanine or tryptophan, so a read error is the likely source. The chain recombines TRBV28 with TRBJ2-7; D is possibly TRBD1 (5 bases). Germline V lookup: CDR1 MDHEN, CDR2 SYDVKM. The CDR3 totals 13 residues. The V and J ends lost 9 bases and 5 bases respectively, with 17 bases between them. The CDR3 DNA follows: TGTGCCAGTAGTCTGGGGCCCTTTAACGAGCAGTACATC. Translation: CASSLGPFNEQYI.

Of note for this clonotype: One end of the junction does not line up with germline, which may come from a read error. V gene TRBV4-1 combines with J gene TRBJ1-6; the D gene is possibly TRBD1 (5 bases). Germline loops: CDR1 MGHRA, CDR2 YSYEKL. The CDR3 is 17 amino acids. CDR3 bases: TGCGCCAACAGCCAAGACCGGGGAGAGGGGCGTGGGTCACCCCTCCACTTT. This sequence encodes CANSQDRGEGRGSPLHF.

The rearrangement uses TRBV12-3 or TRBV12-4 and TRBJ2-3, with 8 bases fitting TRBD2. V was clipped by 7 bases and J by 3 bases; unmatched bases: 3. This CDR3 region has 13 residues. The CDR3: CASITSGTDTQYF. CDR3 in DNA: TGTGCCAGCATTACTAGCGGTACAGATACGCAGTATTTT.

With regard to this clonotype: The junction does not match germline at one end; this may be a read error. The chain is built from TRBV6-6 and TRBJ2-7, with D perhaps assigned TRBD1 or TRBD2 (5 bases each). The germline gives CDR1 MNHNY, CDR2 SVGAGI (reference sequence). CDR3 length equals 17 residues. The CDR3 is CASSSSSNQRPRDEHYF. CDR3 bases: TGTGCCAGCAGTTCCTCGTCGAACCAGAGGCCTAGGGACGAGCACTACTTC.

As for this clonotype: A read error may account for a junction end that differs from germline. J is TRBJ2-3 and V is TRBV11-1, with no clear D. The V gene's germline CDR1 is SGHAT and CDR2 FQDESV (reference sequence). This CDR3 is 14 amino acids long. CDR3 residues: CASSPKGPFDTHYF. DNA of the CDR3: TGTGCCAGTAGCCCTAAGGGTCCGTTTGATACGCATTATTTT.

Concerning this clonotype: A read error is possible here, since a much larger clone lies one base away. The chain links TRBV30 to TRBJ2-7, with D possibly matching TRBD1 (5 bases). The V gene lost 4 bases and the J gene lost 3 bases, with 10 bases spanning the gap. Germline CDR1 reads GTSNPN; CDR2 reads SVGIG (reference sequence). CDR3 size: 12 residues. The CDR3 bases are TGTGCCTGGACAGGGTCCCTCTACGAGCAGTACTTC. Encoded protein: CAWTGSLYEQYF.

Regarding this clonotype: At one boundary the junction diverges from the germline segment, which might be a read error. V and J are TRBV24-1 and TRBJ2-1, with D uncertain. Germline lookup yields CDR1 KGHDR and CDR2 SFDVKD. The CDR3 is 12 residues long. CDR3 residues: CTTSELQGEQFF. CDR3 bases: TGTACCACCAGTGAACTTCAAGGCGAGCAATTCTTC.

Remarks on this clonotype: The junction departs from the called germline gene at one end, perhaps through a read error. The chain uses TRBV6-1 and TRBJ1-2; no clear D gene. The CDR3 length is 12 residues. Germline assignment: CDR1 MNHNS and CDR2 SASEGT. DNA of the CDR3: TGTGCCAGCAATGCCCCTCTATATGGCTACACGTTC. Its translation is CASNAPLYGYTF.

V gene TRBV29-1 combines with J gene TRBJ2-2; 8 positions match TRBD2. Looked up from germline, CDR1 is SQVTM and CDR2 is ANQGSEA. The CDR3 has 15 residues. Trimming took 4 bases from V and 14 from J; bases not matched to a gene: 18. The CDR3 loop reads CSVGTSTANTGVLFF. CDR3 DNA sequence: TGCAGCGTTGGGACTAGCACGGCGAACACCGGGGTACTGTTTTTT.

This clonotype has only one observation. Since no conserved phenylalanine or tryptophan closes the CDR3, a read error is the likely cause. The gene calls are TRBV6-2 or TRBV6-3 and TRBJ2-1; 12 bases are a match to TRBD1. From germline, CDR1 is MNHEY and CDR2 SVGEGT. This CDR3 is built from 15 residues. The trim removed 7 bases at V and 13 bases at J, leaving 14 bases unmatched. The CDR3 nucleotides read TGTGCCAGCACCGAACCGGGACAGGGGGCAGCGGAACAGTTCATC. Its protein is CASTEPGQGAAEQFI.

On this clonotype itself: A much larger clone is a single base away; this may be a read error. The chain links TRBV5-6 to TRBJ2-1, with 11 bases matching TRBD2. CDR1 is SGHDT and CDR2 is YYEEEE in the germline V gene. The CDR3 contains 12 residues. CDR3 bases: TGTGCCGGCAGCTTTAGCGGGAGGGCCCAGTTCTTC. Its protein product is CAGSFSGRAQFF.